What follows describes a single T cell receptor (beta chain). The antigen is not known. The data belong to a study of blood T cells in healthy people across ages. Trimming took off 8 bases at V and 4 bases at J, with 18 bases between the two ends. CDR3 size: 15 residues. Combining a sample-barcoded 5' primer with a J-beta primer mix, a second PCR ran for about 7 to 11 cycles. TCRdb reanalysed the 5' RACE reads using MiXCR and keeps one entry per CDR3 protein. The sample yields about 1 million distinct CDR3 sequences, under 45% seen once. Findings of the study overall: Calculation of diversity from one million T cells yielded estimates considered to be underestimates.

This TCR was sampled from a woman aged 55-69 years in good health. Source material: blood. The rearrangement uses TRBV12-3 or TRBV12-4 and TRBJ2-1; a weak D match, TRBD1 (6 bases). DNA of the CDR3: TGTGCCAGCGAGTTTAGGGGGAGCGTTTACAATGAGCAGTTCTTC. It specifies CASEFRGSVYNEQFF.